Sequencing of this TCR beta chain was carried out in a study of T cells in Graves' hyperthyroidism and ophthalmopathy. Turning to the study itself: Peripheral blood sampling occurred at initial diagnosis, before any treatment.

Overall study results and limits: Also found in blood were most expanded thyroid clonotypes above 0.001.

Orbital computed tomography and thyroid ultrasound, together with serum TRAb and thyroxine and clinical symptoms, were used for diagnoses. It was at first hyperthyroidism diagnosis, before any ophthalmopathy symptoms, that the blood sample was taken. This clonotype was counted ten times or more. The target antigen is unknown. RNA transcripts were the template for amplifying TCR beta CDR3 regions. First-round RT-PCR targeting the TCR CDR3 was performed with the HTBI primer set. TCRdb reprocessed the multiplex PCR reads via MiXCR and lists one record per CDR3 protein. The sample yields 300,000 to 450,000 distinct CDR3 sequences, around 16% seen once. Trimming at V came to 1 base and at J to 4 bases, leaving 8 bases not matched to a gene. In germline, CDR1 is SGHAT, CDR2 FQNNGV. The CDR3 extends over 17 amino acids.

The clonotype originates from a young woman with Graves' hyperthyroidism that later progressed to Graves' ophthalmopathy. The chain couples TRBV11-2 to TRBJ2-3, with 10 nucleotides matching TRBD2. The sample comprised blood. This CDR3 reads CASSLVGSGRGSDTQYF. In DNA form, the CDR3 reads TGTGCCAGCAGCTTAGTAGGCAGCGGGAGGGGATCAGATACGCAGTATTTT.